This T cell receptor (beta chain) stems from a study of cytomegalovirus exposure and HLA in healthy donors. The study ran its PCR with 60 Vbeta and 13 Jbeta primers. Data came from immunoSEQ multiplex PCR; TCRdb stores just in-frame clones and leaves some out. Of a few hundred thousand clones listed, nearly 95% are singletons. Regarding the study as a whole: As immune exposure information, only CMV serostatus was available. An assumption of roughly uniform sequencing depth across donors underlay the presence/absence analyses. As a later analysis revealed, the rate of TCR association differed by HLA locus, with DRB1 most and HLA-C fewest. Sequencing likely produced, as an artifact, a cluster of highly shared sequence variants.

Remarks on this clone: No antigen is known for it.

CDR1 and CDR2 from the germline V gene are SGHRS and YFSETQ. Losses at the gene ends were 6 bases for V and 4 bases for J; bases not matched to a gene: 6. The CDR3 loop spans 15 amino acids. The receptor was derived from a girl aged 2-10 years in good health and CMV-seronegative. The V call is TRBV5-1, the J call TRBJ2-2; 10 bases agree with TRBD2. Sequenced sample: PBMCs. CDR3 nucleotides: TGCGCCAGCACCCAGCGGGAGGGCCCCACCGGGGAGCTGTTTTTT. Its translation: CASTQREGPTGELFF. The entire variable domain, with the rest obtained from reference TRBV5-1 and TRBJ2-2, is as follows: KAGVTQTPRYLIKTRGQQVTLSCSPISGHRSVSWYQQTPGQGLQFLFEYFSETQRNKGNFPGRFSGRQFSNSRSEMNVSTLELGDSALYLCASTQREGPTGELFFGEGSRLTVL.